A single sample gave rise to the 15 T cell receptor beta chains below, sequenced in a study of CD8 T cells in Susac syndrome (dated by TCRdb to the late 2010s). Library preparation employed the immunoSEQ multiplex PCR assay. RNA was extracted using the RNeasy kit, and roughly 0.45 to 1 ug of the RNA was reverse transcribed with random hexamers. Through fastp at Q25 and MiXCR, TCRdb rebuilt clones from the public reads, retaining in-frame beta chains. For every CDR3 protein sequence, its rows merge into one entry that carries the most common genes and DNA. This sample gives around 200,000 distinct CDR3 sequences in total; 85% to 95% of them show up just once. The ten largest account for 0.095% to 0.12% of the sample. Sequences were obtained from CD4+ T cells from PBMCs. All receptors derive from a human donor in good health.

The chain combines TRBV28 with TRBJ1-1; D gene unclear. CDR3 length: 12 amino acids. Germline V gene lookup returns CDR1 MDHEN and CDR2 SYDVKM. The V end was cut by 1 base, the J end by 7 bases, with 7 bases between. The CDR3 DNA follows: TGTGCCAGCAGTTTATCCGGGGATGAAGCTTTCTTT. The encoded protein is CASSLSGDEAFF.

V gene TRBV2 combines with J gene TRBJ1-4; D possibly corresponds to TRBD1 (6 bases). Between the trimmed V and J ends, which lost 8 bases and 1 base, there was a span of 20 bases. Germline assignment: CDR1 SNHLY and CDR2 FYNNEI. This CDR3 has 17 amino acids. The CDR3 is CASVLSVRGRTNEKLFF. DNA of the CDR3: TGTGCCAGCGTACTAAGTGTCAGGGGAAGAACTAATGAAAAACTGTTTTTT.

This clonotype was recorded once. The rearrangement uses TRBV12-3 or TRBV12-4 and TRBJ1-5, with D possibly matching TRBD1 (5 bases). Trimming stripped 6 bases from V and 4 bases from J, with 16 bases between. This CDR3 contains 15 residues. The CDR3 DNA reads TGTGCCAGCAGCCGGGAGATCAGGGAAAATCAGCCCCAGCATTTT. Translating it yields CASSREIRENQPQHF.

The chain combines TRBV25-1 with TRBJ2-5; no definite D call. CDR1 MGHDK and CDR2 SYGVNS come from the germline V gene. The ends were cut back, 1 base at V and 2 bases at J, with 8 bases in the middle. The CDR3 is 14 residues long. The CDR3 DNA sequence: TGTGCCAGCAGTGAATTCCTCGGACAAGAGACCCAGTACTTC. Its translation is CASSEFLGQETQYF.

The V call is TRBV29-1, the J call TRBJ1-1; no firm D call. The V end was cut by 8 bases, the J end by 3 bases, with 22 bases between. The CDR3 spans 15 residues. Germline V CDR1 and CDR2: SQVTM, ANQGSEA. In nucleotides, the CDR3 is TGCAGCTCTACGATTTGGGCCTTAGGGCACACTGAAGCTTTCTTT. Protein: CSSTIWALGHTEAFF.

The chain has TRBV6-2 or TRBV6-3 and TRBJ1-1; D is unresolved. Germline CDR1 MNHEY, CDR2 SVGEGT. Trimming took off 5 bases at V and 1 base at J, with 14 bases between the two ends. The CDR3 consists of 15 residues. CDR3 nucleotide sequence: TGTGCCAGCAGTCTCCTCGGACCCCCGAACACTGAAGCTTTCTTT. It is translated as CASSLLGPPNTEAFF.

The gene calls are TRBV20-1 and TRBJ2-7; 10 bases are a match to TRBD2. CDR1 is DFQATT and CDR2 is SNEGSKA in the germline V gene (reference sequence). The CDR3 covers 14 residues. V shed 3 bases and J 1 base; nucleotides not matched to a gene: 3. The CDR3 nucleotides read TGCAGTGCTAGTCTAGCGGGAGCATCCTACGAGCAGTACGTC. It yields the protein CSASLAGASYEQYV.

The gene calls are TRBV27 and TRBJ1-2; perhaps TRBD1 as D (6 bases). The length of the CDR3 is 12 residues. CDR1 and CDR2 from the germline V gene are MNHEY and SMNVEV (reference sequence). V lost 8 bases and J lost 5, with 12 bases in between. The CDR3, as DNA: TGTGCCAGCTCCCGCCAGGGGTATGGCTACACCTTC. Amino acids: CASSRQGYGYTF.

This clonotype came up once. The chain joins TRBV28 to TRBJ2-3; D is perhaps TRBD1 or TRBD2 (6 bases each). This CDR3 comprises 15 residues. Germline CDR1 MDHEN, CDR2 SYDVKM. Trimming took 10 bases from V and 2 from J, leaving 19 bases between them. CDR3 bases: TGTGCCACCCTGGGGGGCGGAAGCTACACAGATACGCAGTATTTT. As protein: CATLGGGSYTDTQYF.

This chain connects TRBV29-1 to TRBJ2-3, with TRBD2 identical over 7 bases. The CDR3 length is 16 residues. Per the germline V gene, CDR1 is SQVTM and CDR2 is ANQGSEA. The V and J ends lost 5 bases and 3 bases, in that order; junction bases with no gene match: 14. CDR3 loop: CSVLAPGTKATDTQYF. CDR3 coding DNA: TGCAGCGTTTTGGCCCCCGGGACTAAGGCAACAGATACGCAGTATTTT.

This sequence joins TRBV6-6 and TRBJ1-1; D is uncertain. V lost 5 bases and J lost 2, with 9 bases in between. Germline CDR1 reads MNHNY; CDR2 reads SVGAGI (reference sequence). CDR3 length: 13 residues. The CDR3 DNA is TGTGCCAGCAGTGCCTCTCGCAACACTGAAGCTTTCTTT. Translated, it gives CASSASRNTEAFF.

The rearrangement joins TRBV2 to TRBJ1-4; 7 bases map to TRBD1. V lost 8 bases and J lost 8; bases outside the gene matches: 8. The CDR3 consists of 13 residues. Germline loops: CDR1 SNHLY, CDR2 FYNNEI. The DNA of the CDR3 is TGTGCCAGCCGAGACAGGGCGGGGGAAAAACTGTTTTTT. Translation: CASRDRAGEKLFF.

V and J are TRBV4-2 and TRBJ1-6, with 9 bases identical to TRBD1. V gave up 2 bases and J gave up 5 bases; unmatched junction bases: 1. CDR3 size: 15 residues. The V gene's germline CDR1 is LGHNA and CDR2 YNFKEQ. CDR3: CASSQRDRDNSPLHF. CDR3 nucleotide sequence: TGTGCCAGCAGCCAACGGGACAGGGATAATTCACCCCTCCACTTT.

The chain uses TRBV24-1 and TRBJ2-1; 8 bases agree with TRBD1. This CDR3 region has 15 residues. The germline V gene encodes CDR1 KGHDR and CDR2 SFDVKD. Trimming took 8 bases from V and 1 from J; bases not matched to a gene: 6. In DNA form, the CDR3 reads TGTGCCACCACAACAGGGGGGATTTCCTACAATGAGCAGTTCTTC. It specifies CATTTGGISYNEQFF.

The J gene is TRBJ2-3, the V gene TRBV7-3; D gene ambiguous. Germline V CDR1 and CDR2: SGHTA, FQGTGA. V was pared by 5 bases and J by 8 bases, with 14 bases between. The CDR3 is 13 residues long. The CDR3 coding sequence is TGTGCCAGCAGCCCCCGGGTTGTTGGTACGCAGTATTTT. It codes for CASSPRVVGTQYF. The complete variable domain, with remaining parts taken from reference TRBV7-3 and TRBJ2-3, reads GAGVSQTPSNKVTEKGKYVELRCDPISGHTALYWYRQSLGQGPEFLIYFQGTGAADDSGLPNDRFFAVRPEGSVSTLKIQRTERGDSAVYLCASSPRVVGTQYFGPGTRLTVL.